Below, 21 T cell receptor beta chains from the same sample are listed, as sequenced in a study of shared clonotypes between healthy human individuals. Sequenced by immunoSEQ multiplex PCR; TCRdb stores in-frame clones only, minus some. The table lists some 2,100,000 clones, roughly 95% of them singletons, with roughly 0.13% in the top ten. Sequenced sample: naive CD4+ T cells sorted from blood. The subset was: CD45RA+ positively selected. All receptors derive from a man aged 18-30 years in good health.

The chain recombines TRBV2 with TRBJ1-2, with a possible D match to TRBD1 (5 bases). Trimming shortened V by 1 base and J by 7 bases, and 13 bases separated the two germline ends. CDR1 and CDR2 (germline): SNHLY, FYNNEI. This CDR3 is 14 amino acids long. The CDR3 reads CASSEGDLFGGYTF. CDR3 in DNA: TGTGCCAGCAGTGAAGGGGACCTCTTCGGTGGCTACACCTTC.

This clone was counted between two and nine times. The same CDR3 can be traced to other DNA sequences in this sample. The chain joins TRBV10-3 to TRBJ1-3; 9 bases are a match to TRBD1. The germline V gene encodes CDR1 ENHRY and CDR2 SYGVKD. The ends lost 4 bases at V and 2 bases at J; junction bases unmatched: 0. The CDR3 consists of 14 residues. CDR3 nucleotides: TGTGCCATCAGTGGACAGGGGGCTGGAAACACCATATATTTT. Protein product: CAISGQGAGNTIYF.

The chain is built from TRBV29-1 and TRBJ1-3, with D unresolved. This CDR3 contains 13 residues. Trimming removed 2 bases from V and 0 bases from J, with 5 bases in between. CDR1 and CDR2 from the germline V gene are SQVTM and ANQGSEA. The CDR3: CSVEKSSGNTIYF. Here the CDR3 DNA reads TGCAGCGTTGAAAAGAGCTCTGGAAACACCATATATTTT.

The V call is TRBV5-1, the J call TRBJ2-5; 8 bases agree with TRBD1. Trimming removed 0 bases from V and 3 bases from J; junction bases left unmatched: 10. CDR1 is SGHRS, CDR2 YFSETQ, per germline. There are 17 residues in the CDR3. The CDR3 here is CASSLGRSGGMEETQYF. In DNA form, the CDR3 reads TGCGCCAGCAGCTTGGGGAGATCAGGGGGCATGGAAGAGACCCAGTACTTC.

This clone was counted once. The chain recombines TRBV27 with TRBJ2-7; TRBD1 agrees at 7 bases. Germline CDR1 reads MNHEY; CDR2 reads SMNVEV (reference sequence). CDR3 size: 16 residues. Trimming removed 7 bases from V and 4 bases from J; junction bases left unmatched: 16. CDR3 DNA: TGTGCCAGCAAATTGACAGGGATCACACAGGCGTACGAGCAGTACTTC. Translating it yields CASKLTGITQAYEQYF.

The table lists this clone with a count of one. V usage is TRBV5-1 and J usage is TRBJ1-1; 7 bases are a match to TRBD1. The CDR3 sequence is 16 residues long. CDR1 is SGHRS, CDR2 YFSETQ, per germline. After removal of 0 bases from V and 2 bases from J, the junction contained 7 bases not matched to a gene. The CDR3 reads CASSLAPTGLNTEAFF. The CDR3 coding sequence is TGCGCCAGCAGCTTGGCCCCGACAGGGTTAAACACTGAAGCTTTCTTT.

A remark on this clone: Germline and junction disagree at one end, which may indicate a read error. The V gene is TRBV6-5, the J gene TRBJ2-5; D assignment may be TRBD1 or TRBD2 (6 bases each). Germline-derived CDR1 and CDR2 are MNHEY and SVGAGI. This CDR3 has 15 amino acids. DNA for the CDR3: TGTGCCAGCAACCCGCTCCTGGGGGGACAAGAGATCCAGTACTTC. Its protein product is CASNPLLGGQEIQYF.

The rearrangement links TRBV30 to TRBJ2-1; 7 bases map to TRBD1. Looked up from germline, CDR1 is GTSNPN and CDR2 is SVGIG (reference sequence). The CDR3 sequence is 14 residues long. Germline trimming cut 0 bases from V and 9 bases from J; bases unmatched to any gene: 8. The CDR3 nucleotides are TGTGCCTGGAGTGTGAAGGGGGCCGGCGGTGAGCAGTTCTTC. Translation gives CAWSVKGAGGEQFF.

The gene calls are TRBV27 and TRBJ2-1; D call uncertain. The CDR3 is 15 residues long. With 5 bases removed from V and 0 bases from J, the gap between germline ends came to 11 bases. In germline, CDR1 is MNHEY, CDR2 SMNVEV (reference sequence). CDR3 region: CASSAIGSSYNEQFF. CDR3 sequence (DNA): TGTGCCAGCAGTGCCATCGGTAGCTCCTACAATGAGCAGTTCTTC.

V and J are TRBV15 and TRBJ2-7; D may be TRBD1 (5 bases). The CDR3 totals 15 residues. V dropped 0 bases and J dropped 0 bases, with 9 bases sitting between them. Germline values: CDR1 LNHNV, CDR2 YYDKDF (reference sequence). The CDR3 loop reads CATSRDKGRSYEQYF. CDR3 coding DNA: TGTGCCACCAGCAGAGATAAGGGGCGCTCCTACGAGCAGTACTTC.

This chain uses TRBV5-1 with TRBJ2-3, with D perhaps TRBD2 (6 bases). The V end was cut by 0 bases, the J end by 2 bases, with 13 bases between. CDR3 size: 16 residues. Looked up from germline, CDR1 is SGHRS and CDR2 is YFSETQ. The CDR3 DNA reads TGCGCCAGCAGCTTGGCCAGGTTAGCGGACACAGATACGCAGTATTTT. It yields the protein CASSLARLADTDTQYF.

This clone appeared a single time. V gene TRBV18 combines with J gene TRBJ1-1; 7 bases map to TRBD1. With 4 bases clipped from V and 4 bases from J, the junction kept 6 bases outside the gene matches. The V gene's germline CDR1 is KGHSH and CDR2 LQKENI. This CDR3 has 14 amino acids. In nucleotides, the CDR3 is TGTGCCAGCTCACGGTCACAGGGGAGCACTGAAGCTTTCTTT. Its translation is CASSRSQGSTEAFF.

The CDR3 coding sequence is TGTGCCTGGAGTCGGACGGGTTGGGAGACCCAGTACTTC. It specifies CAWSRTGWETQYF. The gene calls are TRBV30 and TRBJ2-5; D is unresolved. Germline CDR1 and CDR2: GTSNPN and SVGIG (reference sequence). There are 13 residues in the CDR3. Trimming took off 2 bases at V and 5 bases at J, with 12 bases between the two ends.

This chain connects TRBV14 to TRBJ2-7; tentative D call: TRBD2 (5 bases). Deletions cut 1 base from V and 4 bases from J, with 20 bases between. Germline V lookup: CDR1 SGHDN, CDR2 FVKESK. The CDR3 consists of 17 residues. CDR3 coding DNA: TGTGCCAGCAGCCAAGGGAGGCAGTGGTACTTGGGGTACGAGCAGTACTTC. This translates into CASSQGRQWYLGYEQYF.

The gene calls are TRBV7-9 and TRBJ1-5, with D possibly matching TRBD1 (6 bases). CDR3 length: 15 amino acids. Germline assignment: CDR1 SEHNR and CDR2 FQNEAQ (reference sequence). V gave up 0 bases and J gave up 7 bases, with 13 bases separating them. CDR3 DNA sequence: TGTGCCAGCAGCTTAGCCCAGGGGCAGGGGCAGCCCCAGCATTTT. It is translated as CASSLAQGQGQPQHF. Looking up the rest from reference TRBV7-9 and TRBJ1-5 gives the full variable domain: DTGVSQNPRHKITKRGQNVTFRCDPISEHNRLYWYRQTLGQGPEFLTYFQNEAQLEKSRLLSDRFSAERPKGSFSTLEIQRTEQGDSAMYLCASSLAQGQGQPQHFGDGTRLSIL.

The V gene is TRBV4-3, the J gene TRBJ1-2; no clear D gene. Germline lookup yields CDR1 LGHNA and CDR2 YSLEER. The CDR3 runs 16 residues. Between the trimmed V and J ends, which lost 0 bases and 4 bases, there was a span of 15 bases. The CDR3 nucleotides are TGCGCCAGCAGCCAAGAACTCCGTCGGTTTTCCTATGGCTACACCTTC. Translated, it gives CASSQELRRFSYGYTF.

The genes are TRBV18 and TRBJ1-2; no clear D. Looked up from germline, CDR1 is KGHSH and CDR2 is LQKENI. Between the trimmed V and J ends, which lost 3 bases and 8 bases, there was a span of 19 bases. The CDR3 sequence is 15 residues long. CDR3 sequence reads: CASSPRGWAQDGYTF. Here the CDR3 DNA reads TGTGCCAGCTCACCGCGAGGCTGGGCCCAGGACGGCTACACCTTC.

Regarding this clone: Distinct nucleotide sequences in the sample also encode this CDR3. The chain employs TRBV5-6 and TRBJ1-2; D ambiguous. The V gene's germline CDR1 is SGHDT and CDR2 YYEEEE. Trimming removed 0 bases at V and 2 bases at J, with 5 bases between. There are 13 residues in the CDR3. The CDR3 DNA sequence: TGTGCCAGCAGCTTGGGCGCCAACTATGGCTACACCTTC. This translates into CASSLGANYGYTF.

V and J are TRBV5-4 and TRBJ2-7; 9 bases agree with TRBD1. The V and J ends lost 4 bases and 1 base, in that order; junction bases with no gene match: 6. The germline CDR1 and CDR2 sequences are SGHNT and YYREEE (reference sequence). The CDR3 length is 15 residues. The chain's CDR3 is CASSMAGTGSYEQYF. The CDR3 nucleotides are TGTGCCAGCAGCATGGCCGGGACAGGGTCCTACGAGCAGTACTTC.

The rearrangement joins TRBV5-1 to TRBJ1-1; a possible D gene is TRBD1 (6 bases). V lost 4 bases and J 4 bases, leaving 14 bases between the germline ends. CDR1 and CDR2 from the germline V gene are SGHRS and YFSETQ. The CDR3 spans 14 residues. DNA for the CDR3: TGCGCCAGCAGCAAGGACAGTAGTCCCACTGAAGCTTTCTTT. Its protein is CASSKDSSPTEAFF.

A remark on this clone: This sample includes further DNA sequences coding for the same CDR3. The V and J genes are TRBV18 and TRBJ2-5; D not resolved. The germline V and J ends were trimmed by 3 bases and 0 bases, with 5 bases remaining between them. There are 13 residues in the CDR3. Germline CDR1 reads KGHSH; CDR2 reads LQKENI. The chain's CDR3 is CASSPGHQETQYF. The CDR3 region has the DNA TGTGCCAGCTCACCTGGGCACCAAGAGACCCAGTACTTC.